A single sample is the source of the 18 T cell receptor beta chains below, sequenced in a study of T cell responses to AZD1222 COVID-19 vaccine. Some clones are missing from TCRdb's copy, which holds only in-frame ones; the method was immunoSEQ multiplex PCR. The data hold roughly 160,000 clones, with approximately 87% observed a single time. The specimen was peripheral blood, collected 28 days after the second AZD1222 dose. The receptor source for this set is an adult who received the AZD1222 COVID-19 vaccine.

The chain employs TRBV19 and TRBJ2-5; the D is unclear. This CDR3 comprises 13 residues. Trimming pared 4 bases from V and 5 bases from J, leaving 11 bases between. CDR1 is LNHDA and CDR2 is SQIVND in the germline V gene (reference sequence). CDR3 amino acids: CASSTDADETQYF. The CDR3 DNA reads TGTGCCAGTAGTACCGACGCCGATGAGACCCAGTACTTC.

V usage is TRBV5-1 and J usage is TRBJ2-2, with 8 bases fitting TRBD1. The CDR3 has 18 amino acids. Germline CDR1 is SGHRS and CDR2 is YFSETQ. Losses at the gene ends were 3 bases for V and 4 bases for J; bases not matched to a gene: 14. The CDR3 sequence: CASSSGTGTAGSTGELFF. CDR3 in DNA: TGCGCCAGCAGCTCCGGGACAGGAACGGCCGGGAGCACCGGGGAGCTGTTTTTT.

The CDR3 nucleotides are TGTGCCTGGGACAGGGAGATGGGCGCTGAAGCTTTCTTT. This codes for CAWDREMGAEAFF. V is TRBV30 and J is TRBJ1-1; the match to TRBD1 covers 7 bases. This CDR3 is 13 amino acids long. V trimming: 5 bases; J trimming: 6 bases; junction bases outside the gene matches: 9. CDR1 is GTSNPN and CDR2 is SVGIG in the germline V gene (reference sequence).

The V call is TRBV6-5, the J call TRBJ1-2; 8 bases agree with TRBD1. Germline V CDR1 and CDR2: MNHEY, SVGAGI. V trimming: 6 bases; J trimming: 6 bases; junction bases outside the gene matches: 9. CDR3 length: 14 residues. CDR3 DNA: TGTGCCAGCAGCCCCCAGGACAGGGTGAATGGCTACACCTTC. Translation gives CASSPQDRVNGYTF.

The V gene is TRBV7-2, the J gene TRBJ2-5; unclear D gene. Germline assignment: CDR1 SGHTA and CDR2 FQGNSA. The CDR3 totals 14 residues. Trimming left V 0 bases short and J 1 base short, with 6 bases between. The CDR3 is CASSLAAGQETQYF. The CDR3 DNA reads as TGTGCCAGCAGCTTAGCTGCAGGCCAAGAGACCCAGTACTTC.

This chain joins TRBV5-1 and TRBJ1-2; 7 bases agree with TRBD1. V dropped 3 bases and J dropped 8; count of bases not matched to a gene: 16. The CDR3 spans 16 residues. Per germline, CDR1 SGHRS and CDR2 YFSETQ. CDR3 sequence (DNA): TGCGCCAGCAGCTCCGCGCCGGAATCCTCAGGGGGAGGCTACACCTTC. Amino acids: CASSSAPESSGGGYTF.

The gene calls are TRBV25-1 and TRBJ1-2, with D possibly matching TRBD1 (6 bases). Germline lookup yields CDR1 MGHDK and CDR2 SYGVNS. With 8 bases removed from V and 5 bases from J, the gap between germline ends came to 12 bases. The CDR3 totals 12 residues. CDR3 region: CASGTQGYGYTF. The CDR3, as DNA: TGTGCCAGCGGAACGCAGGGGTATGGCTACACCTTC.

The rearrangement uses TRBV7-7 and TRBJ2-2; TRBD2 aligns across 10 bases. The J segment lost 2 bases and the V segment lost 3 bases, leaving 9 bases of the junction unmatched. The CDR3 extends over 18 amino acids. Germline CDR1 reads SSHAT; CDR2 reads FNYEAQ (reference sequence). CDR3 protein: CASSLGSPSGGNTGELFF. CDR3 DNA: TGTGCCAGCAGCTTGGGGTCCCCTAGCGGGGGCAACACCGGGGAGCTGTTTTTT. The full variable domain, with the rest looked up from reference TRBV7-7 and TRBJ2-2, is GAGVSQSPRYKVTKRGQDVTLRCDPISSHATLYWYQQALGQGPEFLTYFNYEAQPDKSGLPSDRFSAERPEGSISTLTIQRTEQRDSAMYRCASSLGSPSGGNTGELFFGEGSRLTVL.

This clone was found once. The V and J genes are TRBV2 and TRBJ1-4; TRBD1 matches at 7 bases. This CDR3 has 15 residues. V lost 6 bases, J lost 4 bases, and 8 bases stayed unmatched. CDR1 is SNHLY and CDR2 is FYNNEI in the germline V gene. CDR3 sequence reads: CASRETGNGNEKLFF. For the CDR3, the DNA is TGTGCCAGCAGAGAGACAGGGAATGGTAATGAAAAACTGTTTTTT.

The CDR3 coding sequence is TGTGCCAGCAGCCTGAACCGGGAGGGGAACACTGAAGCTTTCTTT. Its translation: CASSLNREGNTEAFF. J is TRBJ1-1 and V is TRBV7-9; D gene uncertain. Germline lookup yields CDR1 SEHNR and CDR2 FQNEAQ (reference sequence). Trimming left V 5 bases short and J 1 base short, with 14 bases between. CDR3 length: 15 amino acids.

This chain connects TRBV9 to TRBJ2-5; D perhaps matches TRBD2 (5 bases). In germline, CDR1 is SGDLS, CDR2 YYNGEE. The CDR3 runs 16 residues. The germline V and J ends were trimmed by 4 bases and 1 base, with 17 bases remaining between them. In DNA, the CDR3 is TGTGCCAGCAGCCCCCGGGGTAGTGGGGTCCAAGAGACCCAGTACTTC. Protein sequence: CASSPRGSGVQETQYF.

This clone was seen just once. The chain joins TRBV19 to TRBJ2-1; 15 bases align to TRBD2. Losses at the gene ends were 6 bases for V and 7 bases for J; bases not matched to a gene: 4. The CDR3 is 15 amino acids. Germline values: CDR1 LNHDA, CDR2 SQIVND (reference sequence). The CDR3 is CASSLGLAGGNEQFF. In DNA, the CDR3 is TGTGCCAGTAGCCTGGGACTAGCGGGGGGTAATGAGCAGTTCTTC.

The DNA for the CDR3 is TGTGCCAGTAGTATAACAGCGGAAGAGACCCAGTACTTC. Translated: CASSITAEETQYF. J is TRBJ2-5 and V is TRBV19, with D perhaps matching TRBD2 (5 bases). The V end was cut by 2 bases, the J end by 3 bases, with 7 bases between. This CDR3 has 13 residues. CDR1 and CDR2 (germline): LNHDA, SQIVND (reference sequence).

V and J are TRBV6-5 and TRBJ1-1; 9 nucleotides line up with TRBD1. CDR3 length equals 14 residues. The germline gives CDR1 MNHEY, CDR2 SVGAGI. The junction had 1 base not matched to a gene; V was cut back by 5 bases and J by 0 bases. The CDR3 spells CASSNRGLNTEAFF. CDR3 nucleotides: TGTGCCAGCAGTAACAGGGGGCTGAACACTGAAGCTTTCTTT.

The V call is TRBV6-5, the J call TRBJ2-7; a possible D gene is TRBD2 (7 bases). Germline lookup yields CDR1 MNHEY and CDR2 SVGAGI. Trimming took off 10 bases at V and 3 bases at J, with 22 bases between the two ends. This CDR3 has 15 residues. The CDR3 is CATTRGAGTRYEQYF. The CDR3 DNA follows: TGTGCCACTACCCGGGGGGCGGGTACCCGCTACGAGCAGTACTTC.

This clone has only a few counts. The rearrangement joins TRBV18 to TRBJ1-4; D uncertain. The CDR3 loop spans 17 amino acids. V was trimmed by 3 bases and J by 0 bases, leaving 14 bases between them. Germline V gives CDR1 KGHSH, CDR2 LQKENI. For the CDR3, the DNA is TGTGCCAGCTCACCGCGTATAACAGCTGCAACTAATGAAAAACTGTTTTTT. Protein sequence: CASSPRITAATNEKLFF.

This rearrangement joins TRBV4-2 to TRBJ1-5, with D unclear. This CDR3 is built from 13 residues. Germline values: CDR1 LGHNA, CDR2 YNFKEQ. V was shortened by 0 bases and J by 5 bases, with 5 bases between the two germline ends. The CDR3 here is CASSQEGYQPQHF. The CDR3 nucleotides are TGTGCCAGCAGCCAAGAGGGATATCAGCCCCAGCATTTT.

The chain couples TRBV20-1 to TRBJ2-2; a weak D match, TRBD1 (5 bases). Between the trimmed V and J ends, which lost 3 bases and 4 bases, there was a span of 9 bases. The CDR3 has 13 amino acids. Per germline, CDR1 DFQATT and CDR2 SNEGSKA (reference sequence). The CDR3 nucleotides read TGCAGTGCTAGTAGGGGCTCCACCGGGGAGCTGTTTTTT. Translating it yields CSASRGSTGELFF.